This T cell receptor (beta chain) was captured by sequencing in a study of cytotoxic CD8 clonotypes in ibrutinib-treated CLL. Study results and caveats: While tracking circulating CD8+ T-cell counts, baseline clonality exceeded that of age-matched healthy donors.

This table comes from immunoSEQ multiplex PCR, and its TCRdb copy is limited to in-frame clones, with some not included. The repertoire has some 50,000 clones, 50% to 70% of them found once; the top ten carry around 20%. This CDR3 spans 17 amino acids. Germline V gives CDR1 SNHLY, CDR2 FYNNEI. Trimming took off 0 bases at V and 0 bases at J, with 12 bases between the two ends. This clone was counted only a few times. Its antigen remains unidentified. Here the sequenced sample was PBMCs, taken after 24 months of ibrutinib treatment. The sequence derives from a human donor with chronic lymphocytic leukemia. The chain combines TRBV2 with TRBJ1-5, with D perhaps matching TRBD1 (6 bases). CDR3: CASSEARGRYSNQPQHF. The CDR3 DNA reads TGTGCCAGCAGTGAAGCCAGGGGCAGATATAGCAATCAGCCCCAGCATTTT.